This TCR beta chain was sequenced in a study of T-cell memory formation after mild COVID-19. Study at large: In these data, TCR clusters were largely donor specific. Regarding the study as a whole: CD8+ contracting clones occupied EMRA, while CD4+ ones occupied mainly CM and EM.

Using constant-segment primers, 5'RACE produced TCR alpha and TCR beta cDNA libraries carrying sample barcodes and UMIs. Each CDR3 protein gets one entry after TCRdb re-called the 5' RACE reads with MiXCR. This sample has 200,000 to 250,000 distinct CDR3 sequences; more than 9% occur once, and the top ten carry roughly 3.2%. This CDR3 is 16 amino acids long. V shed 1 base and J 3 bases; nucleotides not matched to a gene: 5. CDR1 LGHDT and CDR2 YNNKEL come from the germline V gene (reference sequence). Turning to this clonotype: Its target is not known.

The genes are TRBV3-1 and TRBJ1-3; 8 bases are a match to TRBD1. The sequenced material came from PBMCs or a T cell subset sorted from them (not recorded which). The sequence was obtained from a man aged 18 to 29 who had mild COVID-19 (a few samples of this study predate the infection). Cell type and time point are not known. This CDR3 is CASSQGFTGGGNTIYF. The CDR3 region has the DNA TGTGCCAGCAGCCAAGGATTTACAGGGGGTGGAAACACCATATATTTT.